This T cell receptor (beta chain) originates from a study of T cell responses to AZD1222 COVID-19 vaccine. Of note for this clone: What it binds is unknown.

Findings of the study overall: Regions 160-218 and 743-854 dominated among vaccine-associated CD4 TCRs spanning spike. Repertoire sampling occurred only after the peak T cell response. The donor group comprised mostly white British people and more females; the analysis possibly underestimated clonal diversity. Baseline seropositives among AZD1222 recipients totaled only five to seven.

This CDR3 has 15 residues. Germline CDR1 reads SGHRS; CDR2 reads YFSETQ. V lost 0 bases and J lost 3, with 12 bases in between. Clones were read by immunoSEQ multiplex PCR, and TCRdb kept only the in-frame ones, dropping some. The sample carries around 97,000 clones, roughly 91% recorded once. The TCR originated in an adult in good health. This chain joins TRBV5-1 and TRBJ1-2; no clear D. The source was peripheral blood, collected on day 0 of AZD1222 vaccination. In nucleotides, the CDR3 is TGCGCCAGCAGCTTGGCCACAGTGAGGGACTATGGCTACACCTTC. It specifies CASSLATVRDYGYTF.